The 28 T cell receptor beta chains below come from one sample, sequenced in a study of blood T cells in healthy people across ages. Alongside a J-beta primer mix, a sample-barcoded 5' primer served in a second PCR lasting about 6 to 11 cycles. TCRdb redid the calling of the 5' RACE reads with MiXCR, one entry per CDR3 protein. The profile shows 650,000 to 800,000 distinct CDR3 sequences, around 42% of them singletons. Input material: blood. Receptor source: a man between 60 and 75 years old in good health.

This clonotype showed up just once. The chain has TRBV3-1 and TRBJ2-5; D uncertain. The germline V and J ends were trimmed by 1 base and 1 base, with 4 bases remaining between them. Germline CDR1 and CDR2: LGHDT and YNNKEL (reference sequence). The CDR3 extends over 13 amino acids. The CDR3, as DNA: TGTGCCAGCAGCCAAGTGATCCAAGAGACCCAGTACTTC. The encoded protein is CASSQVIQETQYF.

This clonotype was detected a few times. The chain couples TRBV20-1 to TRBJ2-5; TRBD2 might be the D (6 bases). Germline CDR1 DFQATT, CDR2 SNEGSKA (reference sequence). The CDR3 loop spans 14 amino acids. V lost 5 bases to trimming and J lost 5 bases, with 18 bases between them. In nucleotides, the CDR3 is TGCAGTGCTCCGTTCCAAGGAGGAGGGGAGACCCAGTACTTC. Translation: CSAPFQGGGETQYF.

This chain connects TRBV7-2 to TRBJ2-6; 7 positions agree with TRBD1. The trim removed 4 bases at V and 1 base at J, leaving 4 bases unmatched. This CDR3 contains 16 residues. Germline values: CDR1 SGHTA, CDR2 FQGNSA. The CDR3, as DNA: TGTGCCAGCAGCTCCGCGACAGGGTCTGGGGCCAACGTCCTGACTTTC. Amino acid sequence: CASSSATGSGANVLTF.

This clonotype appeared a few times. The chain recombines TRBV7-2 with TRBJ2-6; TRBD1 might be the D (5 bases). Trimming cost V 1 base and J 2 bases, with 9 bases left between them. The CDR3 totals 16 residues. From germline, CDR1 is SGHTA and CDR2 FQGNSA. Here the CDR3 DNA reads TGTGCCAGCAGCTTAGGTGGGGCTCCTGGGGCCAACGTCCTGACTTTC. Protein: CASSLGGAPGANVLTF.

This clonotype was counted many times. The gene calls are TRBV7-2 and TRBJ2-7, with a possible D match to TRBD1 (5 bases). CDR3 length: 14 amino acids. Looked up from germline, CDR1 is SGHTA and CDR2 is FQGNSA. V lost 4 bases, J lost 0 bases, and 10 bases lay in between. This CDR3 is CASSSDSSSYEQYF. DNA of the CDR3: TGTGCCAGCAGCTCCGACAGTAGCTCCTACGAGCAGTACTTC. The full variable domain, completed using reference TRBV7-2 and TRBJ2-7, is GAGVSQSPSNKVTEKGKDVELRCDPISGHTALYWYRQSLGQGLEFLIYFQGNSAPDKSGLPSDRFSAERTGGSVSTLTIQRTQQEDSAVYLCASSSDSSSYEQYFGPGTRLTVT.

The chain combines TRBV7-2 with TRBJ1-5; D remains ambiguous. Germline values: CDR1 SGHTA, CDR2 FQGNSA. Trimming left V 5 bases short and J 0 bases short, with 11 bases between. The CDR3 is 15 amino acids. The CDR3 loop reads CASSPTADSNQPQHF. CDR3 nucleotides: TGTGCCAGCAGCCCCACCGCGGATAGCAATCAGCCCCAGCATTTT.

Details on this clonotype: Germline and junction disagree at one end, which may indicate a read error. The chain links TRBV6-2 or TRBV6-3 to TRBJ1-2; D remains ambiguous. This CDR3 is 20 amino acids long. The germline V gene has CDR1 MNHEY and CDR2 SVGEGT. CDR3: CASSYLQIEDNKRFNYDYTF. Written as DNA, the CDR3 is TGTGCCAGCAGTTACCTACAAATCGAAGATAACAAACGATTTAACTATGACTACACCTTC.

This clonotype was seen just once. The junction departs from the called germline gene at one end, perhaps through a read error. The rearrangement links TRBV6-2 or TRBV6-3 to TRBJ1-2; TRBD1 matches 8 bases. Germline CDR1 MNHEY, CDR2 SVGEGT. This CDR3 is built from 14 residues. The chain's CDR3 is CASRGQASNCGYTF. Here the CDR3 DNA reads TGTGCCAGCAGGGGACAGGCCTCTAACTGTGGCTACACCTTC.

The chain employs TRBV9 and TRBJ2-7; TRBD2 is a possible D gene (5 bases). The germline V and J ends were trimmed by 3 bases and 3 bases, with 10 bases remaining between them. The CDR3 extends over 13 amino acids. CDR1 is SGDLS, CDR2 YYNGEE, per germline. CDR3 residues: CASSARDGYEQYF. CDR3 sequence (DNA): TGTGCCAGCAGCGCGAGGGATGGCTACGAGCAGTACTTC. The full variable domain, rest sourced from reference TRBV9 and TRBJ2-7, is DSGVTQTPKHLITATGQRVTLRCSPRSGDLSVYWYQQSLDQGLQFLIQYYNGEERAKGNILERFSAQQFPDLHSELNLSSLELGDSALYFCASSARDGYEQYFGPGTRLTVT.

There are a few counts of this clonotype. V gene TRBV6-2 or TRBV6-3 combines with J gene TRBJ1-5; no reliable D call. The CDR3 is 11 residues long. Between the trimmed V and J ends, which lost 5 bases and 11 bases, there was a span of 10 bases. Looked up from germline, CDR1 is MNHEY and CDR2 is SVGEGT. CDR3 residues: CASSDNWAQHF. The CDR3 DNA follows: TGTGCCAGCAGTGACAACTGGGCCCAGCATTTT.

The chain is built from TRBV20-1 and TRBJ2-1, with 12 bases matching TRBD2. V was clipped by 6 bases and J by 7 bases; unmatched bases: 10. Looked up from germline, CDR1 is DFQATT and CDR2 is SNEGSKA (reference sequence). The CDR3 covers 15 residues. CDR3 nucleotides: TGCAGTGCGAAACTAGCGGGGGGCCGTGGGAATGAGCAGTTCTTC. Translation: CSAKLAGGRGNEQFF.

V and J are TRBV29-1 and TRBJ1-4; D is perhaps TRBD1 (6 bases). Germline values: CDR1 SQVTM, CDR2 ANQGSEA. This CDR3 spans 13 amino acids. With 2 bases removed from V and 14 bases from J, the gap between germline ends came to 18 bases. The CDR3 region has the DNA TGCAGCGTTGAACGGGGGCTACGCGGAAACCTGTTTTTT. It translates to CSVERGLRGNLFF. The full variable domain, its missing parts supplied by reference TRBV29-1 and TRBJ1-4, is SAVISQKPSRDICQRGTSLTIQCQVDSQVTMMFWYRQQPGQSLTLIATANQGSEATYESGFVIDKFPISRPNLTFSTLTVSNMSPEDSSIYLCSVERGLRGNLFFGSGTQLSVL.

This clonotype has ten or more counts. The rearrangement links TRBV29-1 to TRBJ2-1, with 8 bases aligning to TRBD1. This CDR3 has 12 residues. V trimming: 5 bases; J trimming: 8 bases; junction bases outside the gene matches: 5. The germline CDR1 and CDR2 sequences are SQVTM and ANQGSEA. The CDR3 region has the DNA TGCAGCGTTATGGACAGGGTCCATGAGCAGTTCTTC. Amino acid sequence: CSVMDRVHEQFF.

The V call is TRBV20-1, the J call TRBJ1-2; possible D gene TRBD1, 5 bases. Trimming removed 3 bases from V and 5 bases from J, with 13 bases in between. CDR3 length: 13 residues. The germline gives CDR1 DFQATT, CDR2 SNEGSKA (reference sequence). CDR3 sequence (DNA): TGCAGTGCTAGGGGGCAGGGCCAATATGGCTACACCTTC. This sequence encodes CSARGQGQYGYTF.

The CDR3 nucleotides are TGTGCCAGCAGCCGACCTAGCTCCCCAGATACGCAGTATTTT. Translation: CASSRPSSPDTQYF. The gene calls are TRBV11-3 and TRBJ2-3; possible D gene TRBD2, 5 bases. The CDR3 sequence is 14 residues long. V was trimmed by 5 bases and J by 4 bases, leaving 13 bases between them. Germline V lookup: CDR1 SGHNT, CDR2 YENEEA.

Points on this clonotype: Relative to the germline gene, one junction end is altered; a read error may explain this. The rearrangement joins TRBV27 to TRBJ2-1; D gene unclear. CDR1 is MNHEY and CDR2 is SMNVEV in the germline V gene (reference sequence). CDR3 size: 16 residues. Here the CDR3 DNA reads TGTGCCAGCAGTCCCACAGACCTGCCCTCCTACAATGGGCAGTTCTTC. This translates into CASSPTDLPSYNGQFF.

The rearrangement links TRBV7-2 to TRBJ2-4; no definite D call. The closer fit of TRBJ2-7 to the DNA end suggests the J call may be wrong. Per germline, CDR1 SGHTA and CDR2 FQGNSA. CDR3 size: 11 residues. The CDR3 region has the DNA TGTGCCAGCAGCGCACACTACGAGCAGTACTTC. This codes for CASSAHYEQYF.

The rearrangement joins TRBV7-2 to TRBJ2-1; 9 bases line up with TRBD1. Trimming cost V 5 bases and J 4 bases; bases outside gene matches: 9. The CDR3 covers 16 residues. Germline V CDR1 and CDR2: SGHTA, FQGNSA. CDR3 in amino acids: CASSTGTGQGYNEQFF. The CDR3 DNA is TGTGCCAGCAGCACAGGAACGGGACAGGGTTACAATGAGCAGTTCTTC.

The sample holds a few counts of this clonotype. The chain carries TRBV2 and TRBJ1-2; 8 positions agree with TRBD1. Germline loops: CDR1 SNHLY, CDR2 FYNNEI. The V gene end was trimmed by 5 bases and the J gene end by 4 bases; junction bases not matched to a gene: 6. The CDR3 consists of 14 residues. Here the CDR3 reads CASSRDRTSYGYTF. Here the CDR3 DNA reads TGTGCCAGCAGTCGGGACAGGACTTCCTATGGCTACACCTTC.

This clonotype was recorded a few times. The V gene is TRBV30, the J gene TRBJ2-7; a possible D gene is TRBD2 (5 bases). Looked up from germline, CDR1 is GTSNPN and CDR2 is SVGIG (reference sequence). The CDR3 extends over 14 amino acids. V lost 5 bases to trimming and J lost 1 base, with 15 bases between them. The CDR3 region has the DNA TGTGCCTGGTCCTACGAGGGTGGGTCCTACGAGCAGTACTTC. Protein sequence: CAWSYEGGSYEQYF.

This clonotype came up a few times. The rearrangement links TRBV6-4 to TRBJ2-7, with TRBD1 identical over 8 bases. Germline lookup yields CDR1 MRHNA and CDR2 SNTAGT. With 3 bases clipped from V and 1 base from J, the junction kept 17 bases outside the gene matches. The CDR3 extends over 19 amino acids. The CDR3 DNA reads TGTGCCAGCAGTGATAACGATGCCATTTCAGGGGGCAGGTCCTACGAGCAGTACTTC. Its translation: CASSDNDAISGGRSYEQYF.

V is TRBV5-1 and J is TRBJ1-1; 8 bases are shared with TRBD1. V trimming: 0 bases; J trimming: 5 bases; junction bases outside the gene matches: 6. The CDR3 sequence is 15 residues long. The germline V gene encodes CDR1 SGHRS and CDR2 YFSETQ. The CDR3 sequence is CASSLAGQAGTEAFF. The CDR3 region has the DNA TGCGCCAGCAGCTTGGCGGGACAGGCGGGGACTGAAGCTTTCTTT.

The chain links TRBV20-1 to TRBJ2-5; TRBD2 agrees at 8 bases. The J call is doubtful: the DNA matches TRBJ2-7 better. Germline CDR1 reads DFQATT; CDR2 reads SNEGSKA (reference sequence). This CDR3 has 15 residues. CDR3 loop: CSARDMVAGRPEQYF. Here the CDR3 DNA reads TGCAGTGCTAGAGATATGGTAGCGGGGAGGCCCGAGCAGTACTTC.

On this clonotype: The junction departs from germline at one end; a sequencing error may be responsible. The chain combines TRBV7-6 with TRBJ2-3, with D possibly TRBD1 on 6 matching bases. CDR1 is SGHVS, CDR2 FNYEAQ, per germline. The CDR3 runs 15 residues. CDR3: CTSSFRQGLSDTQYF. CDR3 DNA sequence: TGTACCAGCAGCTTCAGGCAGGGGTTGTCAGATACGCAGTATTTT.

The chain has TRBV2 and TRBJ2-7; TRBD2 might be the D (5 bases). V was shortened by 3 bases and J by 0 bases, with 15 bases between the two germline ends. The V gene's germline CDR1 is SNHLY and CDR2 FYNNEI. This CDR3 region has 16 residues. CDR3 coding DNA: TGTGCCAGCAGTGACGGCGAGATGGACTCCTCCTACGAGCAGTACTTC. This encodes CASSDGEMDSSYEQYF.

The rearrangement joins TRBV30 to TRBJ2-7; 8 positions match TRBD1. The CDR3 sequence is 13 residues long. Germline lookup yields CDR1 GTSNPN and CDR2 SVGIG (reference sequence). Trimming removed 0 bases from V and 6 bases from J; junction bases left unmatched: 4. The CDR3 region is CAWSVPDRGEQYF. CDR3 coding DNA: TGTGCCTGGAGTGTTCCTGACAGGGGCGAGCAGTACTTC.

The chain uses TRBV6-6 and TRBJ2-3, with D maybe TRBD2 (6 bases). The CDR3 sequence is 15 residues long. Germline V gene lookup returns CDR1 MNHNY and CDR2 SVGAGI (reference sequence). V was shortened by 6 bases and J by 0 bases, with 13 bases between the two germline ends. The CDR3 coding sequence is TGTGCCAGCAGAGAACTAGCCGTAAGCACAGATACGCAGTATTTT. Amino acids: CASRELAVSTDTQYF.

The chain couples TRBV20-1 to TRBJ2-7; the match to TRBD1 covers 9 bases. CDR3 size: 17 residues. Losses at the gene ends were 5 bases for V and 7 bases for J; bases not matched to a gene: 21. CDR1 and CDR2 (germline): DFQATT, SNEGSKA (reference sequence). CDR3 bases: TGCAGTGCTCCAAGGACAGGGGTGCCACTCGCGGGCAATGAGCAGTACTTC. This codes for CSAPRTGVPLAGNEQYF.